This T cell receptor (beta chain) was observed in a study of CD8+ T cells in alopecia areata. The treatment was: oral pan-JAK inhibitor, 5-10 mg twice daily. cDNA serving as the sequencing template came from extracted, reverse transcribed RNA. Sequenced by immunoSEQ multiplex PCR; TCRdb stores in-frame clones only, minus some. The sample yields 150,000 to 200,000 clones, 58% seen once. This receptor was obtained from a human donor with alopecia areata. The specimen was CD4+ T cells sorted from blood, collected at week 24, from a patient treated with tofacitinib.

The CDR3 region is CASSFPGHRYEQYF. The CDR3 region has the DNA TGTGCCAGCAGTTTCCCGGGACACCGCTACGAGCAGTACTTC. The rearrangement joins TRBV28 to TRBJ2-7; perhaps TRBD1 as D (6 bases). V shed 3 bases and J shed 3 bases, with 12 bases lying between them. Per germline, CDR1 MDHEN and CDR2 SYDVKM. The CDR3 has 14 residues.